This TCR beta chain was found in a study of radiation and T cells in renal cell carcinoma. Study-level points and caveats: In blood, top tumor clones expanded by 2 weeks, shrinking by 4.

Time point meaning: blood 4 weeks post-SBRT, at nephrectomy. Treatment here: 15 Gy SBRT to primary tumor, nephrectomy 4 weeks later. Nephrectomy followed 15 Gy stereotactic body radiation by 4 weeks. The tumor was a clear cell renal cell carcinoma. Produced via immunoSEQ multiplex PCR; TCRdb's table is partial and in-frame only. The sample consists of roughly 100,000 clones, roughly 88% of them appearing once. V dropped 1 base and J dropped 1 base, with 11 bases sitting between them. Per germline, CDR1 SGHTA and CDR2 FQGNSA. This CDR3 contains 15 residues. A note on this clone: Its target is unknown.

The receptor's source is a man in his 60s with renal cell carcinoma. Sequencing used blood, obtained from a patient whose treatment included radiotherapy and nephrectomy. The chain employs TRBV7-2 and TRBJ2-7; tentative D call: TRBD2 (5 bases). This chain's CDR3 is CASSLGGYLSYEQYF. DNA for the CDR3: TGTGCCAGCAGCTTAGGAGGGTACCTATCCTACGAGCAGTACTTC.